The rows below give T cell receptor beta chains drawn from one sample of a study of identical twins. TCRdb re-called the 5' RACE reads with MiXCR, one entry per CDR3 protein. Of 400,000 to 550,000 distinct CDR3 sequences in the sample, 24% were seen once. These same data were also listed under a study on T cells expressing NK-cell markers.

Sequencing was done on a sample of CD4+ T cells sorted from blood. The receptors were gathered from a young woman in good health. Both conserved end residues are trimmed from each CDR3.

13 | TRBJ2-7 | TRBV2 | ASSERASGRSEQY
19 | TRBJ1-5 | TRBV5-6 | ASSLTPRHRGGTRSNQPQH
12 | TRBJ2-7 | TRBV10-3 | AISTSESSYEQY
14 | TRBJ2-3 | TRBV7-2 | ASSPLTGLRTDTQY
16 | TRBJ2-3 | TRBV5-1 | ASSYSTRTSGYTDTQY
12 | TRBJ2-5 | TRBV12-3/TRBV12-4 | ASSFELVEETQY
13 | TRBJ2-7 | TRBV12-3/TRBV12-4 | ASRKAGATVSEQY
13 | TRBJ2-7 | TRBV25-1 | ASNQEGRRKREQY
15 | TRBJ2-3 | TRBV20-1 | SARAFGTGLLTDTQY
15 | TRBJ2-7 | TRBV10-3 | AISVQGGGGPVREQY
13 | TRBJ2-3 | TRBV5-6 | ASSPQARLAGGQY
11 | TRBJ2-7 | TRBV5-1 | ASSLKVRDEQY
12 | TRBJ2-5 | TRBV20-1 | SARDLTSSETQY
11 | TRBJ1-6 | TRBV2 | ANHRQTGSPLH
12 | TRBJ2-1 | TRBV12-3/TRBV12-4 | ASSFETSGGKQF
11 | TRBJ2-7 | TRBV11-3 | ASSAGTLYEQY
12 | TRBJ2-7 | TRBV5-5 | ASSLTPNDYEQY
13 | TRBJ2-7 | TRBV19 | ASSMTGAGGYEQY
11 | TRBJ1-2 | TRBV20-1 | SAPDRRRWGYT
9 | TRBJ2-3 | TRBV3-1 | ASSQFGTQY
13 | TRBJ2-5 | TRBV19 | ASSPGTSRQETQY
17 | TRBJ2-5 | TRBV6-1 | ASRRVGTVGLSHKETQY
13 | TRBJ2-3 | TRBV12-3/TRBV12-4 | ASTWGLAGSDTQY
13 | TRBJ2-1 | TRBV9 | ASTAGGGTYNEQF
11 | TRBJ1-1 | TRBV7-9 | ASSYVTGTEAF
11 | TRBJ1-1 | TRBV3-1 | ASSQDLSVEAF
13 | TRBJ1-1 | TRBV5-1 | ASSFQQGRYTEAF
12 | TRBJ2-1 | TRBV5-1 | ASSLVGGDDEQF
12 | TRBJ1-1 | TRBV19 | ASRRGARSTEAF
14 | TRBJ1-2 | TRBV7-9 | ASSKTSDRGNYGYT
11 | TRBJ1-2 | TRBV30 | AWIGGLIYGYT
15 | TRBJ2-6 | TRBV10-3 | AISSGQGDSGANVLT
13 | TRBJ2-1 | TRBV7-2 | ASRTSGLAGVEQF